This entry features one T cell receptor (beta chain) sequence. Its antigen remains unknown. The CDR3 runs 15 residues. Trimming shortened V by 8 bases and J by 0 bases, and 13 bases separated the two germline ends. Germline CDR1 SEHNR, CDR2 FQNEAQ (reference sequence). This entry is derived from a study of cytomegalovirus exposure and HLA in healthy donors. General study points: The classifier was said to identify cytomegalovirus status with high specificity and sensitivity.

Healthy people donating bone marrow made up the donors. Use of 60 Vbeta and 13 Jbeta primers characterized the PCR. Only in-frame clones appear in the TCRdb table, and some are missing; sequencing was by immunoSEQ multiplex PCR. Altogether approximately 100,000 clones are present, approximately 68% being singletons, with the ten largest covering around 5%. The TCR was taken from a woman aged 18-29 years in good health and CMV-seropositive. Source material: PBMCs. The V gene is TRBV7-9, the J gene TRBJ2-2; weak D call: TRBD2 (7 bases). CDR3 bases: TGTGCCAGCCGGTGGGGGGGCGCGAACACCGGGGAGCTGTTTTTT. Protein sequence: CASRWGGANTGELFF.